This paragraph covers one T cell receptor beta chain sequence. These data are taken from a study of blood T cell repertoires in COVID-19. Germline CDR1 is SGHNT and CDR2 is YENEEA. This CDR3 region has 13 residues. The V gene end was trimmed by 10 bases and the J gene end by 7 bases; junction bases not matched to a gene: 9. Sequencing was performed with immunoSEQ multiplex PCR; in TCRdb, only in-frame clones are kept and a portion is missing. The repertoire has more than 300,000 clones, approximately 87% of them found once; the top ten carry around 6%. The TCR was taken from a woman in her forties or fifties with COVID-19, enrolled during active disease. Sequenced sample: peripheral blood. V gene TRBV11-3 combines with J gene TRBJ2-1; 8 nucleotides agree with TRBD2. CDR3 bases: TGTGCCACCACGGGAGGGCTAGTGAATGAGCAGTTCTTC. Translated, it gives CATTGGLVNEQFF.